The present T cell receptor (beta chain) was sequenced within a study of shared clonotypes between healthy human individuals. General observations from the study: Clonotypes not shared had lower generation probabilities than those common to all four donors.

The authors split each subset's genomic DNA evenly across several immunoSEQ plates. Clones were read by immunoSEQ multiplex PCR, and TCRdb kept only the in-frame ones, dropping some. The sample has roughly 110,000 clones; around two thirds are singletons. Every one of the donors was a Caucasian adult that lived in Nashville, Tennessee. This CDR3 has 14 amino acids. Trimming removed 0 bases at V and 6 bases at J, with 13 bases between. Germline values: CDR1 SGHRS, CDR2 YFSETQ. With regard to this clone: Its target is unknown.

Sequenced input: memory CD8+ T cells sorted from blood. Subset noted: CD45RO+ cells pooled with CCR7-negative TemRA cells. This receptor was taken from a woman between 25 and 40 years old in good health. The gene calls are TRBV5-1 and TRBJ2-7, with D hard to call. The CDR3 reads CASSLDASPTEQYF. In nucleotides, the CDR3 is TGCGCCAGCAGCTTGGACGCCTCCCCTACCGAGCAGTACTTC. Drawing the rest from reference TRBV5-1 and TRBJ2-7, the complete variable domain is KAGVTQTPRYLIKTRGQQVTLSCSPISGHRSVSWYQQTPGQGLQFLFEYFSETQRNKGNFPGRFSGRQFSNSRSEMNVSTLELGDSALYLCASSLDASPTEQYFGPGTRLTVT.